The sequence of this T cell receptor beta chain was determined in a study of OX40 agonist ivuxolimab in advanced cancers. Turning to the study itself: Patients received ivuxolimab, an intravenous treatment, every 2 weeks at 0.01 to 10 mg/kg. Of the participants, 40% to 50% had some prior anti-PD-1, anti-PD-L1 or anti-CTLA-4 therapy, which was allowed.

The CDR3 consists of 13 residues. The V and J ends lost 5 bases and 0 bases respectively, with 7 bases between them. From germline, CDR1 is SGHTA and CDR2 FQGNSA. This table comes from immunoSEQ multiplex PCR, and its TCRdb copy is limited to in-frame clones, with some not included. The data contain tens of thousands of clones, about four fifths of them singletons. The chain uses TRBV7-2 and TRBJ1-1, with D tentatively TRBD1 (5 bases). The sample was CD4+ or CD8+ T cells sorted from blood, taken in a trial of the OX40 agonist ivuxolimab. The TCR sequence derives from an adult with an advanced solid tumor such as melanoma, head and neck, liver or kidney cancer. CDR3 loop: CASSRQMNTEAFF. The CDR3 DNA is TGTGCCAGCAGCCGACAGATGAACACTGAAGCTTTCTTT.